What follows are 25 T cell receptor beta chains derived from one specimen sequenced in a study of blood T cell repertoires in COVID-19. Method: immunoSEQ multiplex PCR; TCRdb's copy keeps in-frame clones and lacks some. The repertoire includes 250,000 to 400,000 clones, roughly 84% of them detected once, and 1% sits in the top ten. The sample consisted of peripheral blood. The receptors come from a man aged 45 to 65 with active or convalescent COVID-19.

The V and J genes are TRBV7-6 and TRBJ2-2, with unresolved D. Trimming removed 1 base from V and 0 bases from J, with 9 bases in between. The CDR3 has 16 residues. In germline, CDR1 is SGHVS, CDR2 FNYEAQ. The CDR3 DNA reads TGTGCCAGCAGCTTAGGGCGGCGCGCGAACACCGGGGAGCTGTTTTTT. This encodes CASSLGRRANTGELFF.

The J gene is TRBJ1-1, the V gene TRBV5-1; 9 bases are a match to TRBD1. V was pared by 4 bases and J by 0 bases, with 7 bases of the junction left unmatched. The CDR3 runs 16 residues. The V gene's germline CDR1 is SGHRS and CDR2 YFSETQ. The DNA of the CDR3 is TGCGCCAGCAGCCTCGGGACAGGGCTCATGAACACTGAAGCTTTCTTT. This sequence encodes CASSLGTGLMNTEAFF.

This clone came up a few times. The chain carries TRBV7-8 and TRBJ2-1; unclear D gene. The CDR3 runs to 15 residues. V shed 1 base and J shed 0 bases, with 7 bases lying between them. The germline gives CDR1 SGHVS, CDR2 FQNEAQ. CDR3 nucleotides: TGTGCCAGCAGCTTAGTTCGCAGCTCCTACAATGAGCAGTTCTTC. Its translation: CASSLVRSSYNEQFF. Full variable domain (remainder filled in from reference TRBV7-8 and TRBJ2-1): GAGVSQSPRYKVAKRGQDVALRCDPISGHVSLFWYQQALGQGPEFLTYFQNEAQLDKSGLPSDRFFAERPEGSVSTLKIQRTQQEDSAVYLCASSLVRSSYNEQFFGPGTRLTVL.

For the CDR3, the DNA is TGTGCCAGCAGCCAAACAGCTCTCGTACCCCCGAGCTCCTACGAGCAGTACTTC. Protein: CASSQTALVPPSSYEQYF. V is TRBV3-1 (or the pseudogene TRBV3-2) and J is TRBJ2-7; D is unresolved. CDR1 and CDR2 (germline): LGHDT, YNNKEL (reference sequence). The germline V and J ends were trimmed by 2 bases and 0 bases, with 20 bases remaining between them. The CDR3 length is 18 residues.

The rearrangement joins TRBV3-1 (or the pseudogene TRBV3-2) to TRBJ1-3; D unclear. Trimming left V 5 bases short and J 0 bases short, with 14 bases between. The CDR3 spans 16 residues. The germline V gene has CDR1 LGHDT and CDR2 YNNKEL (reference sequence). The CDR3 loop is CASSLTVTSSGNTIYF. In DNA form, the CDR3 reads TGTGCCAGCAGCTTAACCGTAACCAGCTCTGGAAACACCATATATTTT.

J is TRBJ1-4 and V is TRBV28, with D unclear. V was cut by 4 bases and J by 0 bases, with 6 bases left in between. The length of the CDR3 is 14 residues. The V gene's germline CDR1 is MDHEN and CDR2 SYDVKM. The CDR3 DNA follows: TGTGCCAGCAGTTGGGCTGCAACTAATGAAAAACTGTTTTTT. Translation: CASSWAATNEKLFF.

The rearrangement links TRBV18 to TRBJ2-3; a possible D gene is TRBD1 (6 bases). Trimming stripped 3 bases from V and 0 bases from J, with 10 bases between. Germline assignment: CDR1 KGHSH and CDR2 LQKENI. The CDR3 covers 15 residues. The CDR3, as DNA: TGTGCCAGCTCACCTAACAGGGCTAGCACAGATACGCAGTATTTT. It yields the protein CASSPNRASTDTQYF.

The chain links TRBV9 to TRBJ2-1, with a tentative D call TRBD2 (6 bases). The ends were cut back, 6 bases at V and 8 bases at J, with 15 bases in the middle. The CDR3 spans 13 residues. Germline CDR1 is SGDLS and CDR2 is YYNGEE. This CDR3 is CASNSGSVDEQFF. The DNA for the CDR3 is TGTGCCAGCAATTCCGGGAGTGTTGATGAGCAGTTCTTC.

The chain combines TRBV28 with TRBJ1-4; 8 bases agree with TRBD1. With 10 bases clipped from V and 8 bases from J, the junction kept 15 bases outside the gene matches. CDR3 length: 15 amino acids. Per germline, CDR1 MDHEN and CDR2 SYDVKM. The CDR3: CATCPGGSGREKLFF. The DNA of the CDR3 is TGTGCCACCTGTCCAGGGGGCTCGGGCAGGGAAAAACTGTTTTTT.

This clone occurred once. The chain employs TRBV6-6 and TRBJ1-1; no clear D gene. Germline V lookup: CDR1 MNHNY, CDR2 SVGAGI (reference sequence). This CDR3 has 11 residues. Trimming cost V 1 base and J 8 bases, with 5 bases left between them. CDR3 loop: CASSYLSEAFF. The CDR3 DNA sequence: TGTGCCAGCAGTTACTTGTCAGAAGCTTTCTTT.

The chain carries TRBV30 and TRBJ1-1; TRBD1 matches 8 bases. CDR3 size: 14 residues. Germline trimming cut 5 bases from V and 4 bases from J; bases unmatched to any gene: 9. CDR1 and CDR2 from the germline V gene are GTSNPN and SVGIG (reference sequence). DNA for the CDR3: TGTGCCTGGTACTCGACAGGGGTCCTCACTGAAGCTTTCTTT. Amino acids: CAWYSTGVLTEAFF.

The J gene is TRBJ2-3, the V gene TRBV3-1 (or the pseudogene TRBV3-2); a weak D match, TRBD1 (6 bases). Germline loops: CDR1 LGHDT, CDR2 YNNKEL (reference sequence). V lost 1 base, J lost 4 bases, and 15 bases lay in between. This CDR3 contains 16 residues. CDR3: CASSQVFGTSADTQYF. The DNA for the CDR3 is TGTGCCAGCAGCCAAGTTTTCGGGACAAGCGCAGATACGCAGTATTTT.

This clone occurred once. The gene calls are TRBV4-2 and TRBJ2-5; possibly TRBD2 for D (6 bases). The CDR3 extends over 13 amino acids. Per the germline V gene, CDR1 is LGHNA and CDR2 is YNFKEQ. With 5 bases removed from V and 5 bases from J, the gap between germline ends came to 12 bases. DNA of the CDR3: TGTGCCAGCAGCTCGGACTACGGCGAGACCCAGTACTTC. Translating it yields CASSSDYGETQYF.

This chain uses TRBV18 with TRBJ1-1; the D gene is possibly TRBD1 (6 bases). The V end was cut by 3 bases, the J end by 0 bases, with 14 bases between. Germline CDR1 and CDR2: KGHSH and LQKENI. The CDR3 spans 16 residues. The CDR3 here is CASSPMGWGLNTEAFF. CDR3 in DNA: TGTGCCAGCTCACCTATGGGGTGGGGGCTGAACACTGAAGCTTTCTTT.

V is TRBV5-1 and J is TRBJ2-2; TRBD1 matches 7 bases. The CDR3 length is 16 residues. Germline assignment: CDR1 SGHRS and CDR2 YFSETQ. V lost 0 bases, J lost 6 bases, and 8 bases stayed unmatched. The CDR3 nucleotides are TGCGCCAGCAGCTTGGTGGGACAGAAGCTATCCGGGGAGCTGTTTTTT. Translation: CASSLVGQKLSGELFF.

CDR3 loop: CASSTDSEETQYF. The CDR3 nucleotides are TGTGCCAGCAGCACGGACAGCGAGGAGACCCAGTACTTC. The rearrangement joins TRBV28 to TRBJ2-5, with a weak D call TRBD1 (6 bases). Germline values: CDR1 MDHEN, CDR2 SYDVKM. The germline V and J ends were trimmed by 6 bases and 5 bases, with 13 bases remaining between them. The CDR3 has 13 residues.

This clone was detected a few times. The chain couples TRBV3-1 (or the pseudogene TRBV3-2) to TRBJ1-5, with a possible D match to TRBD1 (5 bases). The CDR3 extends over 18 amino acids. V lost 0 bases and J 2 bases, leaving 17 bases between the germline ends. Per germline, CDR1 LGHDT and CDR2 YNNKEL (reference sequence). The DNA of the CDR3 is TGTGCCAGCAGCCAAGATATGCGGGGCATTAAATGCAATCAGCCCCAGCATTTT. Its translation is CASSQDMRGIKCNQPQHF.

This clone appeared a single time. The chain carries TRBV27 and TRBJ2-1; TRBD2 matches at 8 bases. The CDR3 extends over 16 amino acids. V lost 6 bases, J lost 9 bases, and 16 bases stayed unmatched. The germline V gene encodes CDR1 MNHEY and CDR2 SMNVEV (reference sequence). DNA of the CDR3: TGTGCCAGCAGCCCCGGGGGGCGGGAGGCTAAGGGTGAGCAGTTCTTC. Encoded protein: CASSPGGREAKGEQFF.

This chain links TRBV2 with TRBJ2-7; possibly TRBD2 for D (7 bases). The CDR3 loop spans 14 amino acids. Trimming took off 5 bases at V and 3 bases at J, with 14 bases between the two ends. Germline V gene sequence: CDR1 SNHLY, CDR2 FYNNEI. The CDR3 DNA reads as TGTGCCAGCAGTATCGGCGGGGGACACTACGAGCAGTACTTC. The encoded protein is CASSIGGGHYEQYF.

This chain links TRBV27 with TRBJ1-3; 8 bases fit TRBD1. V was pared by 5 bases and J by 11 bases, with 11 bases of the junction left unmatched. The germline V gene has CDR1 MNHEY and CDR2 SMNVEV (reference sequence). The CDR3 has 14 residues. The chain's CDR3 is CASSLSGGASAIYF. CDR3 sequence (DNA): TGTGCCAGCAGTCTCTCAGGGGGCGCTTCGGCCATATATTTT.

The chain employs TRBV5-1 and TRBJ2-7, with a possible D match to TRBD2 (5 bases). The CDR3 totals 15 residues. CDR1 and CDR2 from the germline V gene are SGHRS and YFSETQ. Trimming removed 0 bases at V and 0 bases at J, with 10 bases between. CDR3 sequence: CASSLDTRSSYEQYF. The CDR3 coding sequence is TGCGCCAGCAGCTTGGACACTAGGAGCTCCTACGAGCAGTACTTC. Full variable domain (missing parts from reference TRBV5-1 and TRBJ2-7): KAGVTQTPRYLIKTRGQQVTLSCSPISGHRSVSWYQQTPGQGLQFLFEYFSETQRNKGNFPGRFSGRQFSNSRSEMNVSTLELGDSALYLCASSLDTRSSYEQYFGPGTRLTVT.

V usage is TRBV6-5 and J usage is TRBJ1-1; 7 bases line up with TRBD1. V shed 6 bases, J shed 0 bases, and the junction held 4 bases outside the gene matches. The CDR3 loop spans 14 amino acids. Germline lookup yields CDR1 MNHEY and CDR2 SVGAGI. The CDR3 sequence is CASSDRAMNTEAFF. CDR3 sequence (DNA): TGTGCCAGCAGCGACAGGGCCATGAACACTGAAGCTTTCTTT.

This clone appeared a single time. V is TRBV2 and J is TRBJ2-1, with 9 bases lining up with TRBD2. Per the germline V gene, CDR1 is SNHLY and CDR2 is FYNNEI. The CDR3 extends over 16 amino acids. J gave up 2 bases and V 7 bases, and 9 bases lay outside the gene matches. CDR3 residues: CASTKGPSGTYNEQFF. The CDR3 DNA is TGTGCCAGCACTAAAGGGCCTAGCGGGACCTACAATGAGCAGTTCTTC. Looking up the rest from reference TRBV2 and TRBJ2-1 gives the full variable domain: EPEVTQTPSHQVTQMGQEVILRCVPISNHLYFYWYRQILGQKVEFLVSFYNNEISEKSEIFDDQFSVERPDGSNFTLKIRSTKLEDSAMYFCASTKGPSGTYNEQFFGPGTRLTVL.

The chain is built from TRBV6-5 and TRBJ2-1; no definite D call. The CDR3 has 14 amino acids. V was shortened by 0 bases and J by 10 bases, with 13 bases between the two germline ends. Per germline, CDR1 MNHEY and CDR2 SVGAGI. CDR3: CASSYSPRVKEQFF. The DNA for the CDR3 is TGTGCCAGCAGTTACTCCCCTAGAGTTAAGGAGCAGTTCTTC.

The gene calls are TRBV4-1 and TRBJ2-1, with 12 bases fitting TRBD2. V lost 4 bases, J lost 4 bases, and 8 bases stayed unmatched. The CDR3 consists of 17 residues. Germline CDR1 reads MGHRA; CDR2 reads YSYEKL. The CDR3 DNA reads as TGCGCCAGCAGCCCTCCACTAGCGGGAGGACGATACAATGAGCAGTTCTTC. Its translation: CASSPPLAGGRYNEQFF.